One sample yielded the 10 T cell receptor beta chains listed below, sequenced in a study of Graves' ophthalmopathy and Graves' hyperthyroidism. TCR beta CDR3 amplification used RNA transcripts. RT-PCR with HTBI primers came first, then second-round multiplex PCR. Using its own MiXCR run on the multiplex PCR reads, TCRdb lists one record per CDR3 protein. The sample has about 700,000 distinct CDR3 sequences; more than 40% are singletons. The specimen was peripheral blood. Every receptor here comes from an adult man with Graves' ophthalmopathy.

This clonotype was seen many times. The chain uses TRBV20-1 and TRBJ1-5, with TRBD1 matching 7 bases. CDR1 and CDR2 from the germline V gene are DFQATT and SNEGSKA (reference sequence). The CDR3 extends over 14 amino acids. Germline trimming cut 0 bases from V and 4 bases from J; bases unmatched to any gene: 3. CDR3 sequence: CSARDRTGNQPQHF. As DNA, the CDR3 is TGCAGTGCTAGAGATCGGACAGGAAATCAGCCCCAGCATTTT.

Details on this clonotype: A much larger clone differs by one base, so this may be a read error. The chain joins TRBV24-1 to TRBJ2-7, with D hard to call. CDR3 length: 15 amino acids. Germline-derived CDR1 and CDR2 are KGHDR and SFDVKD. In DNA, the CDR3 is TGTGCCGCCAGTGGTGTCAGCAAGATTTCCTACGAGCAGTACTTC. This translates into CAASGVSKISYEQYF.

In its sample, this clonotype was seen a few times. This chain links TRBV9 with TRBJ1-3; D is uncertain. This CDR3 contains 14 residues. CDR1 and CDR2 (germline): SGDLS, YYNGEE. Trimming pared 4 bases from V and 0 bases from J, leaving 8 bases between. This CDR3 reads CASSQDPSGNTIYF. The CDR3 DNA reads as TGTGCCAGCAGCCAAGATCCCTCTGGAAACACCATATATTTT.

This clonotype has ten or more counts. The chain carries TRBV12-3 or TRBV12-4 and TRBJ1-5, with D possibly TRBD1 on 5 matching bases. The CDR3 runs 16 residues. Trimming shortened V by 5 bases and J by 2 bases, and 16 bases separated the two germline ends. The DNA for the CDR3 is TGTGCCAGCAGTCAGGGCCGCCCAAGAGGCAATCAGCCCCAGCATTTT. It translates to CASSQGRPRGNQPQHF.

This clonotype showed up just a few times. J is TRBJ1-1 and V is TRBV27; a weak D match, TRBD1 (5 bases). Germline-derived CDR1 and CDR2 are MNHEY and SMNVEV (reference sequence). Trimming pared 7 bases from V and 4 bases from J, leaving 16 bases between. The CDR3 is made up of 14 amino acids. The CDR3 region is CASKFSGIRTEAFF. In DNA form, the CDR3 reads TGTGCCAGCAAGTTTTCAGGGATACGCACTGAAGCTTTCTTT.

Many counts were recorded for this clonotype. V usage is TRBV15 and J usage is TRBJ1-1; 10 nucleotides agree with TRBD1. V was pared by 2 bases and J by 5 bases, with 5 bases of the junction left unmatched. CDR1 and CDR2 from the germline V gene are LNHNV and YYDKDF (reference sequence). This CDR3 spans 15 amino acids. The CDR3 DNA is TGTGCCACCAGCAGAATGACAGGGGGCGGAACTGAAGCTTTCTTT. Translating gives CATSRMTGGGTEAFF. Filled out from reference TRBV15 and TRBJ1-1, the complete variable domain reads DAMVIQNPRYQVTQFGKPVTLSCSQTLNHNVMYWYQQKSSQAPKLLFHYYDKDFNNEADTPDNFQSRRPNTSFCFLDIRSPGLGDTAMYLCATSRMTGGGTEAFFGQGTRLTVV.

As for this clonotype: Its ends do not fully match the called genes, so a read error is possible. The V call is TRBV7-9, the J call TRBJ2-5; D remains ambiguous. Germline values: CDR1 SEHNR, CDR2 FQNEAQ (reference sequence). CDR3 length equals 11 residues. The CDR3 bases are TGTGCCGGCAGCCCCCTAGACGACCAGTACTTC. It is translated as CAGSPLDDQYF.

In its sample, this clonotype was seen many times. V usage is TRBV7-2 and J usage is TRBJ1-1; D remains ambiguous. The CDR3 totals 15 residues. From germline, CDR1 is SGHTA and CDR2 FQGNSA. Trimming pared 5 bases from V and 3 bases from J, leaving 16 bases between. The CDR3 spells CASSPMSGSDTEAFF. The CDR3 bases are TGTGCCAGCAGCCCAATGTCGGGCTCGGACACTGAAGCTTTCTTT.

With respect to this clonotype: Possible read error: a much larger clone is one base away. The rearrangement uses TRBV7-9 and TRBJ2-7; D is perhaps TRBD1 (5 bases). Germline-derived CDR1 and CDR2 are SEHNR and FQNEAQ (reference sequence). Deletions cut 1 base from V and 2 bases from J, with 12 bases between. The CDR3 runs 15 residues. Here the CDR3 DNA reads TGTGCCAGCAGCTTAGGTAGACAGAAAACCTACGAGCAGTACTTC. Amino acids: CASSLGRQKTYEQYF. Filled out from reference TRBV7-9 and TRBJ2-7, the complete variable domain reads DTGVSQNPRHKITKRGQNVTFRCDPISEHNRLYWYRQTLGQGPEFLTYFQNEAQLEKSRLLSDRFSAERPKGSFSTLEIQRTEQGDSAMYLCASSLGRQKTYEQYFGPGTRLTVT.

For the CDR3, the DNA is TGTGCCATCACCAGCAGAGTCCTAGGGGACAAGATCCTGACTTTC. Translating it yields CAITSRVLGDKILTF. The rearrangement joins TRBV10-3 to TRBJ2-6; maybe TRBD1 (6 bases). V dropped 7 bases and J dropped 14 bases, with 24 bases sitting between them. Germline V gives CDR1 ENHRY, CDR2 SYGVKD. The CDR3 extends over 15 amino acids.